This is a list of T cell receptor beta chains from one sample in a study of follicular helper T cells after annual influenza vaccination. The repertoire was sequenced with immunoSEQ multiplex PCR; TCRdb's copy has only in-frame clones and lacks some. Of more than 6,500 clones detected, 75% to 90% appear once; the ten largest clones hold under 0.6%. Here the sequenced sample was CXCR5- memory CD4+ T cells sorted from blood, taken 7 days after influenza vaccination. The receptors shown here come from an adult who received the influenza vaccine. Both conserved end residues are part of each CDR3. A D gene is named only where the DNA matches it firmly. Only part of the rows carry a size: once, few, many, or a class if the clone is expanded.

V gene,clone size,D gene,J gene,CDR3 DNA,CDR3 protein
TRBV19,once,TRBD1,TRBJ1-2,TGTGCCAGTACCAAATTAACGAGGACAGGCCGCGGGGGGGATGGCTACACCTTC,CASTKLTRTGRGGDGYTF
TRBV19,NA,NA,TRBJ1-2,TGTGCCAGTAAATTGGGGCCCAACTATGGCTACACCTTC,CASKLGPNYGYTF
TRBV6-6,NA,NA,TRBJ1-2,TGTGCCACCTCTGAGGGGTTTAACTATGGCTACACCTTC,CATSEGFNYGYTF
TRBV6-1,once,NA,TRBJ1-5,TGTGCCAGCAGTTTGCAGGGTGGGCAGCCCCAGCATTTT,CASSLQGGQPQHF
TRBV19,NA,TRBD1,TRBJ2-3,TGTGCCAGTAGTCTACGACAGGGGGCAAGCACAGATACGCAGTATTTT,CASSLRQGASTDTQYF
TRBV18,NA,NA,TRBJ1-1,TGTGCCAGCTCACCACTTCCCCCGAGTGGGGCATCATCTTTGAACACTGAAGCTTTCTTT,CASSPLPPSGASSLNTEAFF
TRBV7-9,NA,NA,TRBJ1-2,TGTGCCAGCAGTCTGCTCTATGGCTACACCTTC,CASSLLYGYTF
TRBV19,NA,TRBD1,TRBJ2-4,TGTGCCAGTAGTACCCCGCCGGGACAGGGAAACATTCAGTACTTC,CASSTPPGQGNIQYF
TRBV15,NA,NA,TRBJ1-6,TGTGCCACCAGCAGAGATCCCGCAGGGAGCTCCTATAATTCACCCCTCCACTTT,CATSRDPAGSSYNSPLHF
TRBV29-1,NA,NA,TRBJ2-3,TGCAGCGTTGATTGGTTCGGCACAGATACGCAGTATTTT,CSVDWFGTDTQYF
TRBV4-1,NA,TRBD2,TRBJ2-3,TGCGCCAGCCTGGATAAAGAACGGGGACTGGCGGGGGGGCCCGGGAGAGATACGCAGTATTTT,CASLDKERGLAGGPGRDTQYF